The rows below give T cell receptor beta chains drawn from one sample of a study of CD8 T cells in ankylosing spondylitis. One entry per CDR3 protein, called by TCRdb with MiXCR from the 5' RACE reads. The sample consists of roughly 440,000 distinct CDR3 sequences, over 15% of them appearing once. The sample was blood, either unsorted or a sorted T cell fraction (not recorded which). These receptors came from a male donor with ankylosing spondylitis. Each CDR3 is given with its conserved first and last residue. The order of the fields is D gene, J gene, V gene, clone size, CDR3 protein, CDR3 DNA. A D gene is named only where the DNA matches it firmly. Not every row has a clone size; where given, it reads once, few, many or a size class.

.	TRBJ2-7	TRBV12-3/TRBV12-4	few	CASSPSAEQYF	TGTGCCAGCAGTCCTAGCGCCGAGCAGTACTTC
TRBD1	TRBJ1-6	TRBV3-1	.	CASSPHTGGGSPLHF	TGTGCCAGCAGCCCTCACACAGGGGGAGGGTCACCCCTCCACTTT
TRBD2	TRBJ2-2	TRBV3-1	few	CASSQRTSANTGELFF	TGTGCCAGCAGCCAACGGACTAGCGCCAACACCGGGGAGCTGTTTTTT
.	TRBJ2-2	TRBV6-5	.	CASSYSLRITGELFF	TGTGCCAGCAGTTACTCGCTACGAATCACCGGGGAGCTGTTTTTT
.	TRBJ2-2	TRBV6-5	many	CASSYAGELFF	TGTGCCAGCAGTTACGCCGGGGAGCTGTTTTTT
TRBD2	TRBJ2-7	TRBV20-1	few	CSAPRLATYEQYF	TGCAGTGCTCCCCGACTAGCTACCTACGAGCAGTACTTC
.	TRBJ1-1	TRBV7-3	few	CASSSGGKNTEAFF	TGTGCCAGCAGCTCTGGGGGGAAGAACACTGAAGCTTTCTTT
.	TRBJ2-7	TRBV5-6	.	CASSFWQGFGEQYF	TGTGCCAGCAGCTTTTGGCAGGGGTTCGGCGAGCAGTACTTC
TRBD2	TRBJ2-7	TRBV7-2	many	CASSYRGSGGFYEQYF	TGTGCCAGCAGCTACCGGGGTAGCGGGGGATTCTACGAGCAGTACTTC
.	TRBJ1-5	TRBV5-6	.	CARVPVPRRGNQPQHF	TGTGCCAGGGTTCCAGTCCCCCGCAGGGGCAATCAGCCCCAGCATTTT
.	TRBJ2-5	TRBV11-2	few	CASSLFRETQYF	TGTGCCAGCAGCTTATTTCGTGAGACCCAGTACTTC
.	TRBJ2-3	TRBV29-1	.	CSVDGGTDTQYF	TGCAGCGTTGATGGGGGCACAGATACGCAGTATTTT
.	TRBJ2-5	TRBV4-1	.	CASSQTGTRGRETQYF	TGCGCCAGCAGCCAAACCGGGACCCGGGGTAGGGAGACCCAGTACTTC
TRBD2	TRBJ2-5	TRBV7-3	.	CASSKRLAGDKYF	TGTGCCAGCAGCAAACGTCTAGCGGGGGACAAGTACTTC
.	TRBJ1-2	TRBV29-1	.	CSVQDRDYTF	TGCAGCGTTCAGGACCGGGACTACACCTTC
.	TRBJ2-1	TRBV2	.	CASKETSYNEQFF	TGTGCCAGCAAAGAGACTAGCTACAATGAGCAGTTCTTC
.	TRBJ2-2	TRBV20-1	many	CSAGPGTGELFF	TGCAGTGCTGGGCCGGGGACCGGGGAGCTGTTTTTT
.	TRBJ2-7	TRBV20-1	.	CSASSMTGNSYEQYF	TGCAGTGCTAGTTCTATGACCGGGAATAGCTACGAGCAGTACTTC
TRBD1	TRBJ2-3	TRBV3-1	once	CASSQHRTGDGDTQYF	TGTGCCAGCAGCCAACATAGGACAGGCGATGGGGATACGCAGTATTTT
TRBD2	TRBJ2-1	TRBV5-1	.	CASSLSGRGNEQFF	TGCGCCAGCAGCCTTTCGGGGAGGGGTAATGAGCAGTTCTTC
.	TRBJ1-2	TRBV7-6	.	CASSLAASAPDGYTF	TGTGCCAGCAGCTTAGCGGCGTCCGCCCCTGATGGCTACACCTTC
.	TRBJ2-3	TRBV28	.	CASSAGGGLRDTQYF	TGTGCCAGCAGTGCAGGCGGGGGCTTGCGGGATACGCAGTATTTT
.	TRBJ2-3	TRBV5-1	many	CASSLGDTQYF	TGTGCCAGCAGCTTGGGAGATACGCAGTATTTT